This T cell receptor (beta chain) was documented in a study of cytomegalovirus exposure and HLA in healthy donors. The study ran its PCR with 60 Vbeta and 13 Jbeta primers. Assay: immunoSEQ multiplex PCR; the TCRdb copy retains only in-frame clones and omits some. The table has around 170,000 clones, roughly 80% seen once. From germline, CDR1 is MDHEN and CDR2 SYDVKM. With 1 base removed from V and 0 bases from J, the gap between germline ends came to 7 bases. This CDR3 is 15 amino acids long. This sequence originates from a woman between 45 and 65 years old in good health and CMV-seropositive. Sequencing was performed on PBMCs. The chain employs TRBV28 and TRBJ2-1; D gene uncertain. As DNA, the CDR3 is TGTGCCAGCAGTTTATCCGGTGGCTCCTACAATGAGCAGTTCTTC. Translating gives CASSLSGGSYNEQFF.